A single T cell receptor (beta chain) is shown here with its context. This sample was included in a study of shared clonotypes between healthy human individuals. This CDR3 is 16 amino acids long. V lost 2 bases, J lost 6 bases, and 10 bases stayed unmatched. Per germline, CDR1 SGHTS and CDR2 YDEGEE. The DNA input per sorted-subset replicate PCR was 150 to 200 ng, corresponding to some 30,000 T cell genomes. Produced via immunoSEQ multiplex PCR; TCRdb's table is partial and in-frame only. The sample gives some 2.4 million clones, roughly 93% of which show up once; about 0.34% is in the top ten. Donors comprised only Caucasian adults living in Nashville, Tennessee.

What was sequenced was naive CD4+ T cells from PBMCs. Subset denoted: CD45RA+ positively selected. This clonotype was obtained from a man between 18 and 35 years old in good health. Some clones in this sample may be carry-over from other donors' samples. V and J are TRBV5-8 and TRBJ2-3, with 9 bases lining up with TRBD2. In DNA, the CDR3 is TGTGCCAGCAGCTTATATGGCGGGAGGGCCAGGGATACGCAGTATTTT. It translates to CASSLYGGRARDTQYF.